The rows below give T cell receptor beta chains drawn from one sample of a study of blood T cells in healthy people across ages. TCRdb re-called the 5' RACE reads with MiXCR, one entry per CDR3 protein. The sample has about 970,000 distinct CDR3 sequences; approximately 50% are singletons. The material sequenced was blood. The receptors originated from a woman aged 60 to 75 in good health. Both conserved end residues are part of each CDR3. The D gene is left open where the match is weak. Some rows mark clone size as missing; the rest say once, few, many or name a class of expanded clone.

V gene: TRBV7-9; D gene: -; clone size: few; J gene: TRBJ2-3; CDR3 protein: CASSSDAGGTDTQYF; CDR3 DNA: TGTGCCAGCAGCTCTGACGCGGGCGGCACAGATACGCAGTATTTT
V gene: TRBV7-9; D gene: TRBD1; clone size: -; J gene: TRBJ2-5; CDR3 protein: CASSPSGGTSEYF; CDR3 DNA: TGTGCCAGCAGCCCGTCAGGGGGTACCTCGGAGTACTTC
V gene: TRBV7-6; D gene: -; clone size: few; J gene: TRBJ2-1; CDR3 protein: CASSLVVGQVPVGGEQFF; CDR3 DNA: TGTGCCAGCAGCTTAGTGGTGGGACAGGTTCCTGTCGGGGGGGAGCAGTTCTTC
V gene: TRBV5-6; D gene: TRBD2; clone size: -; J gene: TRBJ2-1; CDR3 protein: CASSFVKLAGGNEQFF; CDR3 DNA: TGTGCCAGCAGCTTCGTAAAACTAGCGGGAGGCAATGAGCAGTTCTTC
V gene: TRBV15; D gene: -; clone size: few; J gene: TRBJ2-1; CDR3 protein: CATSLLGEVGHEQFF; CDR3 DNA: TGTGCCACCTCCCTTTTGGGGGAGGTTGGTCATGAGCAGTTCTTC
V gene: TRBV5-1; D gene: -; clone size: -; J gene: TRBJ2-7; CDR3 protein: CASTRDSSTGEQYF; CDR3 DNA: TGCGCCAGCACGCGGGACTCGTCTACAGGGGAGCAGTACTTC
V gene: TRBV27; D gene: -; clone size: -; J gene: TRBJ1-2; CDR3 protein: CASSFQANYGYTF; CDR3 DNA: TGTGCCAGCAGTTTTCAGGCAAACTATGGCTACACCTTC
V gene: TRBV18; D gene: -; clone size: -; J gene: TRBJ2-5; CDR3 protein: CASSRVRREQEGLGKTQYF; CDR3 DNA: TGTGCCAGCTCACGGGTCCGGCGCGAGCAGGAGGGCCTTGGGAAGACCCAGTACTTC
V gene: TRBV7-9; D gene: -; clone size: -; J gene: TRBJ2-7; CDR3 protein: CASSLVVTRAAYEQYF; CDR3 DNA: TGTGCCAGCAGCTTAGTTGTCACCCGTGCGGCCTACGAGCAGTACTTC
V gene: TRBV7-9; D gene: -; clone size: -; J gene: TRBJ2-2; CDR3 protein: CASSLKSERTGELFF; CDR3 DNA: TGTGCCAGCAGCTTAAAGAGCGAGAGAACCGGGGAGCTGTTTTTT
V gene: TRBV4-1; D gene: -; clone size: -; J gene: TRBJ1-6; CDR3 protein: CASSQERSLQTPLHF; CDR3 DNA: TGCGCCAGCAGCCAAGAACGGTCGTTGCAGACACCCCTCCACTTT
V gene: TRBV2; D gene: TRBD1; clone size: -; J gene: TRBJ1-5; CDR3 protein: CASTSDRLKLGQPQHF; CDR3 DNA: TGTGCCAGCACCTCGGACAGGCTAAAGTTAGGTCAGCCCCAGCATTTT
V gene: TRBV7-2; D gene: -; clone size: -; J gene: TRBJ2-3; CDR3 protein: CASSLSRDPRVGTQYF; CDR3 DNA: TGTGCCAGCAGCTTATCGAGGGACCCTCGGGTAGGTACGCAGTATTTT
V gene: TRBV11-2; D gene: TRBD2; clone size: -; J gene: TRBJ2-1; CDR3 protein: CASRTSPSPNEQFF; CDR3 DNA: TGTGCCAGCCGGACTAGCCCATCCCCGAATGAGCAGTTCTTC
V gene: TRBV4-2; D gene: -; clone size: many; J gene: TRBJ2-7; CDR3 protein: CASSQSEAGRNEQYF; CDR3 DNA: TGTGCCAGCAGCCAATCAGAGGCGGGTAGGAACGAGCAGTACTTC
V gene: TRBV12-3/TRBV12-4; D gene: -; clone size: few; J gene: TRBJ2-7; CDR3 protein: CASSLRYNEQYF; CDR3 DNA: TGTGCCAGCAGTTTACGGTACAATGAGCAGTACTTC
V gene: TRBV5-5; D gene: -; clone size: few; J gene: TRBJ2-3; CDR3 protein: CASSLGTVDIRDTQYF; CDR3 DNA: TGTGCCAGCAGCTTGGGGACGGTCGATATACGCGATACGCAGTATTTT
V gene: TRBV9; D gene: -; clone size: -; J gene: TRBJ2-1; CDR3 protein: CASSVVPDNEQFF; CDR3 DNA: TGTGCCAGCAGCGTAGTTCCGGACAATGAGCAGTTCTTC
V gene: TRBV7-9; D gene: -; clone size: few; J gene: TRBJ1-2; CDR3 protein: CASSADRGYTF; CDR3 DNA: TGTGCCAGCAGCGCGGACAGAGGCTACACCTTC
V gene: TRBV20-1; D gene: TRBD2; clone size: -; J gene: TRBJ2-7; CDR3 protein: CSASGTSGRATNYEQYF; CDR3 DNA: TGCAGTGCTAGTGGGACTAGCGGGAGGGCGACTAACTACGAGCAGTACTTC
V gene: TRBV4-2; D gene: -; clone size: -; J gene: TRBJ2-7; CDR3 protein: CASSQDLSGSTEQYF; CDR3 DNA: TGTGCCAGCAGCCAAGATCTCTCTGGATCTACCGAGCAGTACTTC
V gene: TRBV5-5; D gene: -; clone size: few; J gene: TRBJ1-3; CDR3 protein: CASSPSTYSGNTIYF; CDR3 DNA: TGTGCCAGCAGCCCCTCGACCTACTCTGGAAACACCATATATTTT
V gene: TRBV20-1; D gene: -; clone size: once; J gene: TRBJ2-7; CDR3 protein: CSAKLGGGSYEQYF; CDR3 DNA: TGCAGTGCTAAACTGGGAGGGGGCTCCTACGAGCAGTACTTC
V gene: TRBV12-3/TRBV12-4; D gene: -; clone size: -; J gene: TRBJ1-4; CDR3 protein: CATTDSATNEKLFF; CDR3 DNA: TGTGCCACCACAGACAGTGCAACTAATGAAAAACTGTTTTTT
V gene: TRBV7-2; D gene: TRBD2; clone size: -; J gene: TRBJ2-1; CDR3 protein: CASSLFLAGRGLGEQFF; CDR3 DNA: TGTGCCAGCAGCTTATTTCTAGCGGGAAGGGGGCTAGGTGAGCAGTTCTTC
V gene: TRBV29-1; D gene: -; clone size: -; J gene: TRBJ2-7; CDR3 protein: CSVEETSYEQYF; CDR3 DNA: TGCAGCGTTGAAGAAACAAGTTACGAGCAGTACTTC
V gene: TRBV4-2; D gene: TRBD2; clone size: once; J gene: TRBJ2-5; CDR3 protein: CASSQEGRSGSGSGMVRGETQYF; CDR3 DNA: TGTGCCAGCAGCCAAGAGGGAAGGAGCGGGTCGGGGAGCGGGATGGTGAGAGGAGAGACCCAGTACTTC
V gene: TRBV15; D gene: -; clone size: -; J gene: TRBJ1-1; CDR3 protein: CATSRDFDTEAFF; CDR3 DNA: TGTGCCACCAGCAGGGATTTCGACACTGAAGCTTTCTTT
V gene: TRBV30; D gene: -; clone size: -; J gene: TRBJ2-5; CDR3 protein: CAGRYQGGQYF; CDR3 DNA: TGTGCCGGGAGGTACCAGGGAGGCCAGTACTTC
V gene: TRBV7-2; D gene: TRBD2; clone size: once; J gene: TRBJ2-3; CDR3 protein: CASSLRLAGNSDTQYF; CDR3 DNA: TGTGCCAGCAGTCTCCGACTAGCGGGAAACTCAGATACGCAGTATTTT
V gene: TRBV29-1; D gene: -; clone size: -; J gene: TRBJ2-5; CDR3 protein: CSVGGRIEETQYF; CDR3 DNA: TGCAGCGTTGGCGGCAGGATTGAAGAGACCCAGTACTTC
V gene: TRBV4-2; D gene: TRBD2; clone size: many; J gene: TRBJ2-7; CDR3 protein: CASSPGAGEVSYEQYF; CDR3 DNA: TGTGCCAGCAGCCCCGGCGCGGGAGAGGTCTCCTACGAGCAGTACTTC
V gene: TRBV28; D gene: -; clone size: -; J gene: TRBJ1-5; CDR3 protein: CASSPLRDSQPQHF; CDR3 DNA: TGTGCCAGCAGTCCCCTTCGAGATAGCCAGCCCCAGCATTTT
V gene: TRBV18; D gene: -; clone size: -; J gene: TRBJ1-5; CDR3 protein: CASSPRGTGNQPQHF; CDR3 DNA: TGTGCCAGCTCACCACGTGGGACCGGGAATCAGCCCCAGCATTTT
V gene: TRBV12-3/TRBV12-4; D gene: TRBD2; clone size: -; J gene: TRBJ2-1; CDR3 protein: CASSPLAGFSNEQFF; CDR3 DNA: TGTGCCAGCAGTCCCCTAGCGGGGTTTAGCAATGAGCAGTTCTTC
V gene: TRBV9; D gene: -; clone size: -; J gene: TRBJ2-7; CDR3 protein: CASSEGGAGYEQYF; CDR3 DNA: TGTGCCAGCAGCGAGGGGGGTGCGGGCTACGAGCAGTACTTC
V gene: TRBV14; D gene: -; clone size: few; J gene: TRBJ2-3; CDR3 protein: CASSFRPADTQYF; CDR3 DNA: TGTGCCAGCAGCTTCAGACCGGCAGATACGCAGTATTTT